These 9 T cell receptor beta chains share one sample of origin, sequenced in a study of T-cell memory formation after mild COVID-19. TCRdb re-analysed the 5' RACE reads in MiXCR, keeping a single row per CDR3 protein. The repertoire holds a few hundred thousand distinct CDR3 sequences, 25% to 30% seen once, with approximately 13% in the top ten. Specimen: PBMCs or a T cell subset sorted from them (not recorded which). The receptors shown here come from an adult woman who had mild COVID-19 (a few samples of this study predate the infection). Cell type and time point are not known.

This sequence joins TRBV7-8 and TRBJ1-1, with TRBD1 matching 8 bases. The CDR3 runs to 16 residues. V lost 6 bases and J lost 1; bases outside the gene matches: 10. The germline V gene encodes CDR1 SGHVS and CDR2 FQNEAQ. As DNA, the CDR3 is TGTGCCAGCAGACAATTAGGGGACAGGCGGAACACTGAAGCTTTCTTT. This sequence encodes CASRQLGDRRNTEAFF. The full variable domain, completed using reference TRBV7-8 and TRBJ1-1, is GAGVSQSPRYKVAKRGQDVALRCDPISGHVSLFWYQQALGQGPEFLTYFQNEAQLDKSGLPSDRFFAERPEGSVSTLKIQRTQQEDSAVYLCASRQLGDRRNTEAFFGQGTRLTVV.

The CDR3 coding sequence is TGCGCCAGCAGCCATTTTAGAAATGAGCAGTTCTTC. Its translation: CASSHFRNEQFF. The chain uses TRBV4-1 and TRBJ2-1; D ambiguous. CDR1 is MGHRA and CDR2 is YSYEKL in the germline V gene. Trimming removed 3 bases at V and 7 bases at J, with 7 bases between. The CDR3 contains 12 residues.

The genes are TRBV25-1 and TRBJ2-1, with TRBD2 matching over 9 bases. V gave up 4 bases and J gave up 4 bases; unmatched junction bases: 11. In germline, CDR1 is MGHDK, CDR2 SYGVNS. The CDR3 is made up of 17 amino acids. Written as DNA, the CDR3 is TGTGCCAGCAGTGGGGATGTGGGACTAGCAAGTTACAATGAGCAGTTCTTC. This codes for CASSGDVGLASYNEQFF.

The genes are TRBV27 and TRBJ1-6; D gene ambiguous. Trimming cost V 2 bases and J 5 bases, with 13 bases left between them. The CDR3 has 16 amino acids. CDR1 and CDR2 from the germline V gene are MNHEY and SMNVEV (reference sequence). In DNA, the CDR3 is TGTGCCAGCAGTTTAGTTTTTACGGCGAATAATTCACCCCTCCACTTT. Protein product: CASSLVFTANNSPLHF.

The table lists this clonotype with many counts. V is TRBV20-1 and J is TRBJ2-1; a weak D match, TRBD2 (6 bases). The CDR3 loop spans 13 amino acids. Germline assignment: CDR1 DFQATT and CDR2 SNEGSKA (reference sequence). Deletions cut 3 bases from V and 5 bases from J, with 11 bases between. CDR3: CSARGSGDNEQFF. The DNA of the CDR3 is TGCAGTGCTAGGGGTAGCGGAGACAATGAGCAGTTCTTC.

This clonotype appeared a few times. The chain recombines TRBV7-9 with TRBJ1-2; D may be TRBD1 (5 bases). Per the germline V gene, CDR1 is SEHNR and CDR2 is FQNEAQ (reference sequence). This CDR3 has 17 amino acids. V lost 4 bases to trimming and J lost 0 bases, with 18 bases between them. CDR3 protein: CASSSEAGGRANYGYTF. As DNA, the CDR3 is TGTGCCAGCAGCTCTGAGGCGGGGGGAAGAGCTAACTATGGCTACACCTTC. Combining the CDR3 with reference TRBV7-9 and TRBJ1-2 gives the whole variable domain DTGVSQNPRHKITKRGQNVTFRCDPISEHNRLYWYRQTLGQGPEFLTYFQNEAQLEKSRLLSDRFSAERPKGSFSTLEIQRTEQGDSAMYLCASSSEAGGRANYGYTFGSGTRLTVV.

This clonotype was counted once. A read error may produce the germline difference seen at one junction end. The V and J genes are TRBV7-8 and TRBJ2-7; either TRBD1 or TRBD2 may fit D (5 bases each). Germline V CDR1 and CDR2: SGHVS, FQNEAQ. This CDR3 region has 11 residues. The CDR3 DNA reads as TGTGCCAGCAGCTTAGGTGGGGACCGGGCCTTC. The encoded protein is CASSLGGDRAF.

This clonotype was seen a handful of times. The rearrangement joins TRBV5-1 to TRBJ2-3; D perhaps matches TRBD1 (6 bases). Trimming shortened V by 4 bases and J by 3 bases, and 18 bases separated the two germline ends. Germline values: CDR1 SGHRS, CDR2 YFSETQ. The CDR3 runs 16 residues. The CDR3 loop is CASSPGGRSGTDTQYF. CDR3 DNA: TGCGCCAGCAGCCCTGGGGGCAGGTCTGGGACAGATACGCAGTATTTT.

The chain combines TRBV7-6 with TRBJ2-1, with a weak D call TRBD2 (5 bases). With 5 bases removed from V and 8 bases from J, the gap between germline ends came to 19 bases. From germline, CDR1 is SGHVS and CDR2 FNYEAQ. This CDR3 has 15 residues. The CDR3 spells CASSLRSVSRDEQFF. The CDR3 region has the DNA TGTGCCAGCAGCCTCCGGTCCGTTTCGCGGGATGAGCAGTTCTTC.